The sequence of this T cell receptor beta chain was determined in a study of CD8+CD57+ T cells in acquired aplastic anemia. Details on this clonotype: Its antigen is unidentified.

Germline CDR1 reads MGHDK; CDR2 reads SYGVNS. V trimming: 4 bases; J trimming: 5 bases; junction bases outside the gene matches: 7. The CDR3 consists of 14 residues. The patients chosen for sequencing had shown expansion of CD8+CD57+ cells (detected by flow cytometry). Every one of the patients had aplastic anemia (severe, acquired). Study results and caveats: It was found that twenty-nine CD8+ CDR3 sequences were shared between patients and controls. For CD8+ Simpson's diversity, patients and controls showed no significant difference.

For CDR3 and TCR beta VDJ profiling, genomic DNA was the template used. TCRdb re-derived calls from the reads in MiXCR, one entry per CDR3 protein. The profile shows just over 450,000 distinct CDR3 sequences, approximately 32% of them singletons. This chain links TRBV25-1 with TRBJ2-5, with TRBD2 matching 7 bases. The receptor comes from a human donor with aplastic anemia. The sequencing sample was made of sorted CD4+, CD8+, or CD8+CD57+ T cells (not recorded which) from PBMCs. The CDR3, as DNA: TGTGCCAGCAGTGTCACTAACGGGGGGGAGACCCAGTACTTC. It codes for CASSVTNGGETQYF.